This T cell receptor (beta chain) was captured by sequencing in a study of T-cell memory formation after mild COVID-19. Study outcomes and limitations: Those CD4+ clones that contracted were mainly in CM and EM (CD8+ ones in EMRA).

This CDR3 has 15 residues. Unmatched junction bases numbered 10, after V lost 5 bases and J lost 10 bases. The germline V gene encodes CDR1 SGHTA and CDR2 FQGNSA. Via MiXCR, TCRdb re-called the 5' RACE reads, giving one row per CDR3 protein. The table lists fewer than 40,000 distinct CDR3 sequences, roughly 7.2% of them singletons. This clonotype occurred many times. Its antigen is not known. This rearrangement joins TRBV7-2 to TRBJ1-6; 8 bases are a match to TRBD1. The material sequenced was PBMCs or a T cell subset sorted from them (not recorded which). The sequence was collected from a man aged 18 to 35 who had mild COVID-19 (a few samples of this study predate the infection). Cell type and time point are not known. DNA of the CDR3: TGTGCCAGCAGCGGGGGCGGACAGGGCAGATCACCCCTCCACTTT. It is translated as CASSGGGQGRSPLHF.